This T cell receptor (beta chain) originates from a study of CD8 T cells in ankylosing spondylitis. Using its own MiXCR run on the 5' RACE reads, TCRdb lists one record per CDR3 protein. The profile shows fewer than 550,000 distinct CDR3 sequences, 5.3% of them singletons. This clonotype was picked up many times. Its target is not known. Findings and caveats of the study: Blood of patients with ankylosing spondylitis appeared to be characterized by a TCR beta motif of about 8 highly homologous variants.

Sample: blood, either unsorted or a sorted T cell fraction (not recorded which). The TCR sequence derives from a male donor with ankylosing spondylitis.

The CDR3: CASSLPTSGLTGELFF. CDR3 DNA: TGTGCCAGCAGCTTACCGACTTCGGGACTCACCGGGGAGCTGTTTTTT. This chain links TRBV7-9 with TRBJ2-2, with D possibly matching TRBD2 (6 bases). The CDR3 is 16 amino acids. Germline CDR1 is SEHNR and CDR2 is FQNEAQ (reference sequence). Trimming took off 2 bases at V and 4 bases at J, with 14 bases between the two ends.